Presented here are 30 T cell receptor beta chains from one specimen sequenced in a study of T cell responses to AZD1222 COVID-19 vaccine. TCRdb's copy holds only in-frame clones and misses some; the assay was immunoSEQ multiplex PCR. Of 170,000 or so clones in the sample, 87% were seen once. This material consisted of peripheral blood, taken on day 0 of AZD1222 vaccination. Receptor source: an adult in good health.

The genes are TRBV3-1 (or the pseudogene TRBV3-2) and TRBJ2-7, with D perhaps matching TRBD1 (6 bases). Germline V gene sequence: CDR1 LGHDT, CDR2 YNNKEL (reference sequence). The CDR3 has 12 amino acids. With 2 bases removed from V and 9 bases from J, the gap between germline ends came to 11 bases. The CDR3 DNA reads TGTGCCAGCAGCCAAAGGGGGACCCGGCAGTACTTC. This encodes CASSQRGTRQYF.

This clone is a singleton in its sample. V is TRBV3-1 (or the pseudogene TRBV3-2) and J is TRBJ1-5; 11 nucleotides line up with TRBD1. Per germline, CDR1 LGHDT and CDR2 YNNKEL (reference sequence). The CDR3 runs 15 residues. V gave up 5 bases and J gave up 6 bases; unmatched junction bases: 6. As DNA, the CDR3 is TGTGCCAGCAGCAACGGACAGGGGGCGGGTCAGCCCCAGCATTTT. Encoded protein: CASSNGQGAGQPQHF.

The chain couples TRBV27 to TRBJ1-2; perhaps TRBD1 as D (5 bases). Trimming removed 4 bases from V and 8 bases from J, with 17 bases in between. The germline V gene encodes CDR1 MNHEY and CDR2 SMNVEV (reference sequence). The CDR3 consists of 14 residues. The CDR3 DNA reads as TGTGCCAGCAGTTCCCCGGGGGGAACTGGGGGCTACACCTTC. It is translated as CASSSPGGTGGYTF.

This clone has a single count. The V and J genes are TRBV6-5 and TRBJ1-6; 7 positions agree with TRBD1. This CDR3 contains 15 residues. V lost 11 bases, J lost 7 bases, and 14 bases stayed unmatched. Germline V CDR1 and CDR2: MNHEY, SVGAGI. CDR3 amino acids: CALSRARTGNSPLHF. Here the CDR3 DNA reads TGTGCCCTCTCCCGGGCAAGGACAGGAAATTCACCCCTCCACTTT.

This chain connects TRBV2 to TRBJ2-3; tentatively, D is TRBD1 (7 bases). Trimming removed 7 bases at V and 3 bases at J, with 14 bases between. Germline V gene data show CDR1 as SNHLY and CDR2 as FYNNEI. This CDR3 spans 14 amino acids. DNA for the CDR3: TGTGCCAGCAACGGACAGGCGGGGACAGATACGCAGTATTTT. This codes for CASNGQAGTDTQYF.

The chain employs TRBV5-6 and TRBJ1-1, with TRBD1 matching over 7 bases. Trimming cost V 4 bases and J 4 bases; bases outside gene matches: 4. CDR1 and CDR2 from the germline V gene are SGHDT and YYEEEE. The CDR3 has 13 residues. CDR3 protein: CASSPTGSTEAFF. The DNA for the CDR3 is TGTGCCAGCAGCCCGACAGGGTCCACTGAAGCTTTCTTT.

The chain has TRBV6-4 and TRBJ1-2, with a possible D match to TRBD1 (6 bases). CDR3 length equals 15 residues. The germline CDR1 and CDR2 sequences are MRHNA and SNTAGT. Between the trimmed V and J ends, which lost 5 bases and 4 bases, there was a span of 17 bases. Here the CDR3 DNA reads TGTGCCAGCAGTACCGGGGGCGGTACGGGCTATGGCTACACCTTC. The encoded protein is CASSTGGGTGYGYTF.

This chain connects TRBV7-6 to TRBJ2-7; D is possibly TRBD1 or TRBD2 (5 bases each). The CDR3 contains 15 residues. Germline assignment: CDR1 SGHVS and CDR2 FNYEAQ. V lost 4 bases to trimming and J lost 5 bases, with 18 bases between them. The CDR3 DNA follows: TGTGCCAGCAGCTCTCCGGGACCGCCTGGGGACGAGCAGTACTTC. Translation: CASSSPGPPGDEQYF.

The count of this clone is one. V usage is TRBV5-4 and J usage is TRBJ2-7, with D hard to call. Looked up from germline, CDR1 is SGHNT and CDR2 is YYREEE (reference sequence). Trimming cost V 2 bases and J 5 bases, with 14 bases left between them. The CDR3 is made up of 14 amino acids. CDR3 region: CASSFATQAHEQYF. In DNA, the CDR3 is TGTGCCAGCAGCTTCGCTACTCAGGCCCACGAGCAGTACTTC.

This sequence joins TRBV10-3 and TRBJ1-1, with D possibly matching TRBD1 (6 bases). The CDR3 has 15 residues. Germline V gives CDR1 ENHRY, CDR2 SYGVKD. The V end was cut by 6 bases, the J end by 0 bases, with 14 bases between. DNA of the CDR3: TGTGCCATCAGGGGGGCCGCAGGAGTGAACACTGAAGCTTTCTTT. Protein product: CAIRGAAGVNTEAFF.

The J gene is TRBJ1-5, the V gene TRBV25-1; D is perhaps TRBD1 (5 bases). The CDR3 has 14 residues. Germline assignment: CDR1 MGHDK and CDR2 SYGVNS. The germline V and J ends were trimmed by 9 bases and 8 bases, with 20 bases remaining between them. The CDR3: CASSLGGPGEPQHF. The CDR3 bases are TGTGCCAGTAGTTTGGGGGGACCCGGGGAGCCCCAGCATTTT.

This chain joins TRBV28 and TRBJ1-2; weak D call: TRBD1 (6 bases). Germline-derived CDR1 and CDR2 are MDHEN and SYDVKM. Trimming shortened V by 8 bases and J by 0 bases, and 16 bases separated the two germline ends. This CDR3 is built from 15 residues. CDR3: CASGLGAYANYGYTF. CDR3 coding DNA: TGTGCCAGCGGACTGGGGGCCTACGCTAACTATGGCTACACCTTC.

The CDR3 nucleotides read TGTGCCGGCGCGCGGGGACTAGCGCGTTACACCGGGGAGCTGTTTTTT. Residues: CAGARGLARYTGELFF. The chain links TRBV28 to TRBJ2-2; 10 bases align to TRBD2. Trimming at V came to 11 bases and at J to 3 bases, leaving 12 bases not matched to a gene. The germline V gene encodes CDR1 MDHEN and CDR2 SYDVKM. The CDR3 is 16 residues long.

The chain carries TRBV6-5 and TRBJ1-1; no clear D. V lost 0 bases and J lost 0, with 8 bases in between. The CDR3 length is 15 residues. Germline assignment: CDR1 MNHEY and CDR2 SVGAGI. CDR3 region: CASSYSWQLNTEAFF. CDR3 coding DNA: TGTGCCAGCAGTTACTCGTGGCAATTGAACACTGAAGCTTTCTTT.

The CDR3 here is CASSPEGHPRETQYF. The DNA for the CDR3 is TGTGCCAGCAGCCCCGAGGGACACCCGAGGGAGACCCAGTACTTC. The rearrangement links TRBV7-9 to TRBJ2-5; D perhaps matches TRBD1 (6 bases). V was shortened by 5 bases and J by 5 bases, with 18 bases between the two germline ends. Germline CDR1 is SEHNR and CDR2 is FQNEAQ (reference sequence). The CDR3 length is 15 residues.

This chain connects TRBV12-5 to TRBJ1-4, with D possibly TRBD1 on 5 matching bases. V was clipped by 7 bases and J by 6 bases, with 12 bases between them. The CDR3 is 13 amino acids. The germline V gene has CDR1 LGHNT and CDR2 FRNRAP. CDR3 in amino acids: CASAREAYEKLFF. As DNA, the CDR3 is TGTGCTAGTGCCAGGGAGGCGTATGAAAAACTGTTTTTT.

The chain is built from TRBV12-3 or TRBV12-4 and TRBJ2-1; D may match TRBD1 or TRBD2 (5 bases each). The CDR3 extends over 13 amino acids. The V end lost 6 bases, the J end lost 7 bases, and 13 bases lay between the germline ends. In DNA form, the CDR3 reads TGTGCCAGCAGGTCAGGGACGGGGAATGAGCAGTTCTTC. It encodes CASRSGTGNEQFF.

This clone turned up a few times. V usage is TRBV6-5 and J usage is TRBJ2-7; 10 bases are shared with TRBD2. In germline, CDR1 is MNHEY, CDR2 SVGAGI. There are 15 residues in the CDR3. V was clipped by 6 bases and J by 3 bases; unmatched bases: 8. CDR3 sequence: CASRLAGGRNYEQYF. The CDR3 DNA sequence: TGTGCCAGCAGGTTAGCGGGAGGAAGAAACTACGAGCAGTACTTC.

In DNA, the CDR3 is TGTGCCAGCAGCTTAAACGTTCCGGGGCACGAGCAGTACTTC. Its protein is CASSLNVPGHEQYF. The rearrangement uses TRBV7-9 and TRBJ2-7; D is possibly TRBD1 or TRBD2 (5 bases each). This CDR3 region has 14 residues. Germline V gene sequence: CDR1 SEHNR, CDR2 FQNEAQ (reference sequence). V was cut by 2 bases and J by 5 bases, with 13 bases left in between.

The chain carries TRBV27 and TRBJ2-3; 14 bases agree with TRBD2. Germline V gene sequence: CDR1 MNHEY, CDR2 SMNVEV (reference sequence). V shed 0 bases, J shed 0 bases, and the junction held 8 bases outside the gene matches. This CDR3 has 20 amino acids. The CDR3 coding sequence is TGTGCCAGCAGTTTATCAGCCCCGGGACTAGCGGGAGAGAGCACAGATACGCAGTATTTT. Amino acids: CASSLSAPGLAGESTDTQYF.

The CDR3 DNA reads TGTGCCAGAGACAGGGGGTCCGGTGAGCAGTACTTC. It is translated as CARDRGSGEQYF. V gene TRBV2 combines with J gene TRBJ2-7; 9 bases match TRBD1. Germline assignment: CDR1 SNHLY and CDR2 FYNNEI. Unmatched junction bases numbered 7, after V lost 9 bases and J lost 7 bases. The CDR3 is made up of 12 amino acids.

This chain connects TRBV5-6 to TRBJ2-7; TRBD1 matches at 11 bases. The CDR3 consists of 14 residues. The trim removed 4 bases at V and 4 bases at J, leaving 4 bases unmatched. Germline V gene lookup returns CDR1 SGHDT and CDR2 YYEEEE. The DNA of the CDR3 is TGTGCCAGCAGCGTGGACAGGGGGCGGTACGAGCAGTACTTC. This codes for CASSVDRGRYEQYF.

The V and J genes are TRBV5-1 and TRBJ2-7; 7 bases are shared with TRBD1. Trimming at V came to 0 bases and at J to 3 bases, leaving 18 bases not matched to a gene. Looked up from germline, CDR1 is SGHRS and CDR2 is YFSETQ. The CDR3 length is 19 residues. Here the CDR3 DNA reads TGCGCCAGCAGCTTGGATGGGTGGGGCGGCAGGGGGATACGCTACGAGCAGTACTTC. It yields the protein CASSLDGWGGRGIRYEQYF. The full variable domain, with the rest looked up from reference TRBV5-1 and TRBJ2-7, is KAGVTQTPRYLIKTRGQQVTLSCSPISGHRSVSWYQQTPGQGLQFLFEYFSETQRNKGNFPGRFSGRQFSNSRSEMNVSTLELGDSALYLCASSLDGWGGRGIRYEQYFGPGTRLTVT.

This clone appeared a few times. V is TRBV7-9 and J is TRBJ2-7; D is undetermined. Germline CDR1 SEHNR, CDR2 FQNEAQ (reference sequence). The V gene lost 3 bases and the J gene lost 0 bases, with 3 bases spanning the gap. CDR3 length: 12 amino acids. The CDR3 loop reads CASSFGSYEQYF. DNA for the CDR3: TGTGCCAGCAGCTTCGGCTCCTACGAGCAGTACTTC.

The genes are TRBV9 and TRBJ2-2; D gene uncertain. The V gene's germline CDR1 is SGDLS and CDR2 YYNGEE. This CDR3 spans 13 amino acids. Trimming took 2 bases from V and 5 from J, leaving 7 bases between them. Here the CDR3 reads CASSVLDTGELFF. The CDR3 region has the DNA TGTGCCAGCAGCGTCCTTGATACCGGGGAGCTGTTTTTT.

This clone was counted once. Other nucleotide sequences in the sample specify the same CDR3. The rearrangement links TRBV6-5 to TRBJ1-5; TRBD1 aligns across 7 bases. CDR1 is MNHEY and CDR2 is SVGAGI in the germline V gene. After removal of 6 bases from V and 5 bases from J, the junction contained 4 bases not matched to a gene. The CDR3 spans 13 residues. The CDR3 protein is CASSPDRDQPQHF. The CDR3 nucleotides are TGTGCCAGCAGCCCCGACAGGGATCAGCCCCAGCATTTT.

The chain uses TRBV14 and TRBJ2-1, with TRBD2 matching over 9 bases. Per the germline V gene, CDR1 is SGHDN and CDR2 is FVKESK. Germline trimming cut 2 bases from V and 1 base from J; bases unmatched to any gene: 9. The length of the CDR3 is 18 residues. CDR3 DNA sequence: TGTGCCAGCAGCCAACTCCCCGCAGCGGGAGGATCCTACAATGAGCAGTTCTTC. The encoded protein is CASSQLPAAGGSYNEQFF.

This chain joins TRBV27 and TRBJ2-5; no clear D. The V end was cut by 10 bases, the J end by 0 bases, with 12 bases between. Per the germline V gene, CDR1 is MNHEY and CDR2 is SMNVEV (reference sequence). This CDR3 region has 13 residues. In DNA, the CDR3 is TGTGCCACCAAAAAAGACGACCAAGAGACCCAGTACTTC. Amino acids: CATKKDDQETQYF.

The rearrangement uses TRBV2 and TRBJ1-4; TRBD1 matches 9 bases. The CDR3 has 14 residues. In germline, CDR1 is SNHLY, CDR2 FYNNEI. V gave up 8 bases and J gave up 8 bases; unmatched junction bases: 9. The CDR3 coding sequence is TGTGCCAGCCAAAGGGGACAGGGAGGCGAAAAACTGTTTTTT. Encoded protein: CASQRGQGGEKLFF.

J is TRBJ1-4 and V is TRBV21-1; the DNA was not used to check the table's D call, TRBD1. TRBV21-1 is a recognized pseudogene. CDR3 length: 15 residues. The CDR3 is CASSKSQGLGEKLFF. The CDR3 region has the DNA TGTGCCAGCAGCAAATCTCAGGGCTTGGGTGAAAAACTGTTTTTT.